This T cell receptor beta chain was profiled in a study of blood T cell repertoires in COVID-19. Background on the study: From T cells, B-cell-depleted T cells, or PBMCs came the material, which was cDNA or gDNA.

Original processing methods: Nucleated cell number was recorded as an estimate derived from reference gene primer amplification. Measured with immunoSEQ multiplex PCR; TCRdb has only the in-frame clones, and not every one. Clonal size and the V and J genes are those of that table, whereas D and trimming came from the DNA. The profile shows some 110,000 clones, approximately 90% of them singletons. The V gene's germline CDR1 is LNHDA and CDR2 SQIVND (reference sequence). V lost 6 bases and J 0 bases, leaving 6 bases between the germline ends. The CDR3 runs to 13 residues. This rearrangement joins TRBV19 to TRBJ2-1; no firm D call. This sequence was found in a human donor with active COVID-19. The donor label of this sample is uncertain. Sequenced input: peripheral blood. The CDR3 is CASRPSSYNEQFF. CDR3 in DNA: TGTGCCAGTAGACCCAGCTCCTACAATGAGCAGTTCTTC.